This T cell receptor (beta chain) stems from a study of blood T cell repertoires in COVID-19. Assay: immunoSEQ multiplex PCR; the TCRdb copy retains only in-frame clones and omits some. This table has around 150,000 clones, around 87% appearing once. The CDR3 contains 19 residues. With V trimmed by 3 bases and J by 5 bases, 13 bases remained unmatched. CDR1 and CDR2 from the germline V gene are MNHEY and SMNVEV (reference sequence). This receptor was obtained from a woman aged 60 to 75 with active COVID-19. The V gene is TRBV27, the J gene TRBJ1-6; 10 positions match TRBD1. The sequenced material came from peripheral blood. The CDR3 region has the DNA TGTGCCAGCAGTTTCCGACGTGGACAGGGGGGCCCCCATAATTCACCCCTCCACTTT. Amino acids: CASSFRRGQGGPHNSPLHF.